These 10 T cell receptor beta chains came from one sample sequenced in a study of cytomegalovirus exposure and HLA in healthy donors (dated by TCRdb to 2016 to 2017). The receptor library was made with the immunoSEQ multiplex PCR assay. For the multiplex PCR, a mixture combining 60 forward primers for TCR Vbeta segments and 13 reverse primers for TCR Jbeta segments was used. TCRdb re-hosts the immuneACCESS table, in-frame sequences only. Its copies lack some clones; in the studies checked, an unresolved V gene accounts for under half of them, and the cause for the rest is not known. The sample includes about 95,000 clones, with roughly 82% observed a single time. Jointly, the top ten make up roughly 3.4% of the sample. The specimen was PBMCs. The receptor source for this set is a young man in good health and CMV-seropositive.

This clone showed up just once. V gene TRBV30 combines with J gene TRBJ2-4; TRBD1 matches at 8 bases. The germline gives CDR1 GTSNPN, CDR2 SVGIG (reference sequence). J lost 1 base, V lost 0 bases, and 8 bases had no gene match. This CDR3 is built from 17 residues. The CDR3 DNA is TGTGCCTGGAGTGTACTTTTTCAGGGGGCGGCCAAAAACATTCAGTACTTC. This gives the protein CAWSVLFQGAAKNIQYF.

The chain links TRBV19 to TRBJ2-7; the D gene is possibly TRBD1 (6 bases). V shed 3 bases and J shed 2 bases, with 32 bases lying between them. Germline assignment: CDR1 LNHDA and CDR2 SQIVND (reference sequence). The CDR3 covers 21 residues. CDR3 sequence: CASSITPPGTNLGDVPYEQYF. In DNA form, the CDR3 reads TGTGCCAGTAGTATTACACCTCCGGGGACAAACCTTGGAGACGTCCCCTACGAGCAGTACTTC.

For this clone: A junction boundary mismatches the germline segment, possibly from a read error. The V gene is TRBV7-2, the J gene TRBJ2-2; TRBD2 might be the D (6 bases). Germline V gene lookup returns CDR1 SGHTA and CDR2 FQGNSA. The CDR3 length is 16 residues. CDR3 DNA sequence: TGTGCCGGCAGCCCCCCGGGGACTGCGAACACCGGGGAGCTGTTTTTT. Its protein product is CAGSPPGTANTGELFF.

The chain carries TRBV28 and TRBJ2-1; weak D call: TRBD1 (5 bases). Trimming left V 3 bases short and J 6 bases short, with 12 bases between. Germline V gene sequence: CDR1 MDHEN, CDR2 SYDVKM. The CDR3 is 14 amino acids. CDR3 sequence reads: CASSFQGVSNEQFF. In DNA form, the CDR3 reads TGTGCCAGCAGTTTCCAGGGTGTGTCCAATGAGCAGTTCTTC. Filled out from reference TRBV28 and TRBJ2-1, the complete variable domain reads DVKVTQSSRYLVKRTGEKVFLECVQDMDHENMFWYRQDPGLGLRLIYFSYDVKMKEKGDIPEGYSVSREKKERFSLILESASTNQTSMYLCASSFQGVSNEQFFGPGTRLTVL.

The V and J genes are TRBV4-1 and TRBJ1-2; D remains unclear. Germline values: CDR1 MGHRA, CDR2 YSYEKL. The V end lost 1 base, the J end lost 5 bases, and 17 bases lay between the germline ends. The CDR3 has 16 residues. DNA of the CDR3: TGCGCCAGCAGCCAAGCCCGTGGCAGAGGACTTTATGGCTACACCTTC. It encodes CASSQARGRGLYGYTF.

The chain couples TRBV28 to TRBJ1-2; 8 bases are shared with TRBD1. Germline lookup yields CDR1 MDHEN and CDR2 SYDVKM. V lost 10 bases to trimming and J lost 4 bases; unmatched junction nucleotides: 11. CDR3 size: 14 residues. CDR3 protein: CATINRDRLYGYTF. DNA for the CDR3: TGTGCCACGATAAACCGGGACAGGCTCTATGGCTACACCTTC.

The V and J genes are TRBV7-9 and TRBJ2-2; 11 bases match TRBD2. Germline loops: CDR1 SEHNR, CDR2 FQNEAQ (reference sequence). The ends lost 5 bases at V and 1 base at J; junction bases unmatched: 12. The CDR3 runs to 19 residues. As DNA, the CDR3 is TGTGCCAGCAGCCCCGCCCTAAAACTAGCGGGAGAGAACACCGGGGAGCTGTTTTTT. It encodes CASSPALKLAGENTGELFF. Filled out from reference TRBV7-9 and TRBJ2-2, the complete variable domain reads DTGVSQNPRHKITKRGQNVTFRCDPISEHNRLYWYRQTLGQGPEFLTYFQNEAQLEKSRLLSDRFSAERPKGSFSTLEIQRTEQGDSAMYLCASSPALKLAGENTGELFFGEGSRLTVL.

This sequence joins TRBV28 and TRBJ1-5; 7 nucleotides line up with TRBD1. Germline CDR1 is MDHEN and CDR2 is SYDVKM. The CDR3 totals 14 residues. V shed 7 bases and J 5 bases; nucleotides not matched to a gene: 8. The CDR3 DNA is TGTGCCAGCAACAATCTCCAGGGGGATCAGCCCCAGCATTTT. It yields the protein CASNNLQGDQPQHF.

The chain employs TRBV29-1 and TRBJ1-2, with D possibly matching TRBD1 (6 bases). V lost 6 bases to trimming and J lost 0 bases, with 14 bases between them. CDR1 is SQVTM, CDR2 ANQGSEA, per germline. The CDR3 is made up of 14 amino acids. CDR3 sequence (DNA): TGCAGCGTCCCGGTGGGGGCTACTAACTATGGCTACACCTTC. It encodes CSVPVGATNYGYTF.

The rearrangement links TRBV2 to TRBJ2-7; 8 positions match TRBD2. V was clipped by 6 bases and J by 2 bases; unmatched bases: 9. The CDR3 covers 15 residues. CDR1 and CDR2 (germline): SNHLY, FYNNEI. Here the CDR3 DNA reads TGTGCCAGCAGGACGAGGAGCGGGAGTCCCTACGAGCAGTACTTC. Protein: CASRTRSGSPYEQYF.